This passage covers 8 T cell receptor beta chains from one sample sequenced in a study of cytomegalovirus exposure and HLA in healthy donors. The PCR made use of 60 Vbeta and 13 Jbeta primers. Only in-frame clones appear in the TCRdb table, and some are missing; sequencing was by immunoSEQ multiplex PCR. Among some 200,000 clones, roughly 8.7% were seen once, and the ten largest hold 1% to 1.5%. The sample comprised PBMCs. These receptors were collected from a woman aged 25 to 39 in good health and CMV-seropositive.

V is TRBV21-1 and J is TRBJ2-5; no check of the table's D call, TRBD2, against the DNA was made. TRBV21-1 is noted as a pseudogene. The CDR3 consists of 10 residues. CDR3 region: CASTQETQYF. As DNA, the CDR3 is TGTGCCAGCACTCAAGAGACCCAGTACTTC.

V gene TRBV6-4 combines with J gene TRBJ2-1; 9 bases are a match to TRBD2. This CDR3 contains 16 residues. Germline V gene lookup returns CDR1 MRHNA and CDR2 SNTAGT. V dropped 4 bases and J dropped 9; count of bases not matched to a gene: 13. The CDR3 sequence is CASSGRSGAGGFEQFF. The CDR3 bases are TGTGCCAGCAGTGGTAGGTCCGGAGCGGGAGGTTTTGAGCAGTTCTTC.

The chain has TRBV7-2 and TRBJ1-1; maybe TRBD1 (5 bases). Germline V gives CDR1 SGHTA, CDR2 FQGNSA. Trimming pared 3 bases from V and 5 bases from J, leaving 10 bases between. The CDR3 totals 13 residues. The DNA for the CDR3 is TGTGCCAGCAGCTTCGGAAGGGGAACTGAAGCTTTCTTT. Its translation is CASSFGRGTEAFF.

This clone was recorded a few times. The chain employs TRBV25-1 and TRBJ2-5; TRBD1 is a possible D gene (5 bases). V was clipped by 1 base and J by 4 bases, with 13 bases between them. The CDR3 is 15 amino acids. Germline V lookup: CDR1 MGHDK, CDR2 SYGVNS. CDR3 DNA sequence: TGTGCCAGCAGTGAATCAGGGAACGTGGCAGAGACCCAGTACTTC. Translating it yields CASSESGNVAETQYF.

A few counts support this clone. The rearrangement uses TRBV9 and TRBJ2-2; 8 positions agree with TRBD1. V lost 3 bases, J lost 5 bases, and 9 bases stayed unmatched. CDR1 is SGDLS, CDR2 YYNGEE, per germline. The CDR3 length is 16 residues. DNA for the CDR3: TGTGCCAGCAGCGCCCTTTCGACAGGGGTGACCGGGGAGCTGTTTTTT. The encoded protein is CASSALSTGVTGELFF.

V gene TRBV15 combines with J gene TRBJ1-4; D is unresolved. V gave up 0 bases and J gave up 0 bases, with 14 bases separating them. The germline CDR1 and CDR2 sequences are LNHNV and YYDKDF (reference sequence). The CDR3 contains 18 residues. Here the CDR3 reads CATSRDDVRGTTNEKLFF. CDR3 coding DNA: TGTGCCACCAGCAGAGATGATGTTCGGGGTACAACTAATGAAAAACTGTTTTTT.

The V call is TRBV2, the J call TRBJ2-5, with 8 bases fitting TRBD2. Germline V gene sequence: CDR1 SNHLY, CDR2 FYNNEI. This CDR3 has 15 residues. With V trimmed by 5 bases and J by 2 bases, 7 bases remained unmatched. Written as DNA, the CDR3 is TGTGCCAGCAGTAAGCGGGAGTCGGGGCAAGAGACCCAGTACTTC. It encodes CASSKRESGQETQYF.

This clone was detected a few times. V is TRBV7-8 and J is TRBJ2-5; possibly TRBD2 for D (6 bases). Germline loops: CDR1 SGHVS, CDR2 FQNEAQ. CDR3 length: 16 amino acids. Trimming stripped 3 bases from V and 5 bases from J, with 19 bases between. Here the CDR3 reads CASSFPGGISSETQYF. The CDR3 DNA sequence: TGTGCCAGCAGCTTCCCCGGCGGGATTTCGAGTGAGACCCAGTACTTC.